This T cell receptor beta chain came from a study of PD-L1 blockade in urothelial cancer. As to time point: pretreatment peripheral blood. This table comes from immunoSEQ multiplex PCR, and its TCRdb copy is limited to in-frame clones, with some not included. The data show about 95,000 clones, about nine tenths seen once. V dropped 10 bases and J dropped 1 base, with 16 bases sitting between them. This CDR3 region has 15 residues. CDR1 and CDR2 (germline): MGHDK, SYGVNS. Sequences were derived from PBMCs, sampled around atezolizumab (anti-PD-L1) treatment. The chain links TRBV25-1 to TRBJ2-2, with a tentative D call TRBD1 (6 bases). This sequence was found in a man in his sixties with urothelial cancer. The CDR3 reads CATRQDRRNTGELFF. CDR3 bases: TGTGCCACAAGACAAGACAGGAGGAACACCGGGGAGCTGTTTTTT.